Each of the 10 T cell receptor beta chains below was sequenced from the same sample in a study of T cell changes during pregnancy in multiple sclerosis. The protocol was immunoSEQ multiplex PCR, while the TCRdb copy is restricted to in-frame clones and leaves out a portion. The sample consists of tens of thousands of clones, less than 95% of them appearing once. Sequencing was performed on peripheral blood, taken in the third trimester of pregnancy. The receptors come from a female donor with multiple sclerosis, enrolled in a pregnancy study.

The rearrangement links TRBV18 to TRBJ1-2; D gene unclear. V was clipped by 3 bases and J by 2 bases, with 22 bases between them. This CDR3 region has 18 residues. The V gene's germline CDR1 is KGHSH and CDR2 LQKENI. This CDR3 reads CASSPVAGSPERNYGYTF. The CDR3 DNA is TGTGCCAGCTCACCTGTGGCGGGTTCCCCAGAGAGGAACTATGGCTACACCTTC.

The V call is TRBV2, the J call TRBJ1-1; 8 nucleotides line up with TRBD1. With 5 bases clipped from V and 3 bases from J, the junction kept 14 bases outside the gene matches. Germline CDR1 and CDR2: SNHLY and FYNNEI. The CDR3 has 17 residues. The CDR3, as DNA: TGTGCCAGCAGTCGTAGGGCGCAGGGGGCGAGGCACACTGAAGCTTTCTTT. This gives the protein CASSRRAQGARHTEAFF.

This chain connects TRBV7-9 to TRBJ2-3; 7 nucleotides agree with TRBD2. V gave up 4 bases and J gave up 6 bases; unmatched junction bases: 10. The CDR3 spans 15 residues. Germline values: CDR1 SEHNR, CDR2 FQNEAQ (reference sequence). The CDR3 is CASSSIAVGGDTQYF. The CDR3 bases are TGTGCCAGCAGCTCCATTGCGGTGGGGGGGGATACGCAGTATTTT.

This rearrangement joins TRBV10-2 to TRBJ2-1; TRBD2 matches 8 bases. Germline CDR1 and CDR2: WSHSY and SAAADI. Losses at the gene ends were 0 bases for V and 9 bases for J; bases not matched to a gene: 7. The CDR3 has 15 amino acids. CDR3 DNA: TGCGCCAGCAGTGAGTCGGGACTAGTAGGGGCTGAGCAGTTCTTC. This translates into CASSESGLVGAEQFF.

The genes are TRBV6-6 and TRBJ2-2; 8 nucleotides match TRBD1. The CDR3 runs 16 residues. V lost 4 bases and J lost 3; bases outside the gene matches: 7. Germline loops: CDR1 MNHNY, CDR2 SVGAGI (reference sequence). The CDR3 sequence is CASSSRQGLDTGELFF. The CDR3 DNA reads TGTGCCAGCAGTTCCCGACAGGGGCTAGACACCGGGGAGCTGTTTTTT.

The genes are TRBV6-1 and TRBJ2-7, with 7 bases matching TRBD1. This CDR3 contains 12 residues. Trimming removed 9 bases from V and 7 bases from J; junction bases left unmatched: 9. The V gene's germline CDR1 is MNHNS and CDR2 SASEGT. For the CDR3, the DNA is TGTGCCAGTAGACAGGGTTCGTGGGAGCAGTACTTC. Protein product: CASRQGSWEQYF.

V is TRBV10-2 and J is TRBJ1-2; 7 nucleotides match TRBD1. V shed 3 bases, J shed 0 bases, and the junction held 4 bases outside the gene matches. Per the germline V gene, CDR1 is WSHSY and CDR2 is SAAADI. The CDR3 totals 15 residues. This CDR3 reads CASSDRTGANYGYTF. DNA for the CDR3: TGCGCCAGCAGTGACCGGACAGGCGCTAACTATGGCTACACCTTC.

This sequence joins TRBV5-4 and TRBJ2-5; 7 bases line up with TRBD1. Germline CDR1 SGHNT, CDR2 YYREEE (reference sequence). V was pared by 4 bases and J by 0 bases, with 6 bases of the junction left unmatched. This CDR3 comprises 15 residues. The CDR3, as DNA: TGTGCCAGCAGCGTAGGGGGCCGGTACCAAGAGACCCAGTACTTC. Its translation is CASSVGGRYQETQYF. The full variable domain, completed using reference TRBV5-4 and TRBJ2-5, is ETGVTQSPTHLIKTRGQQVTLRCSSQSGHNTVSWYQQALGQGPQFIFQYYREEENGRGNFPPRFSGLQFPNYSSELNVNALELDDSALYLCASSVGGRYQETQYFGPGTRLLVL.

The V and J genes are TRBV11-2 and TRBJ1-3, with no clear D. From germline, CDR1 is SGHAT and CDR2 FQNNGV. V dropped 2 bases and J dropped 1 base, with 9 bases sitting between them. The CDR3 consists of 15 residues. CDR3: CASSLLPGSGNTIYF. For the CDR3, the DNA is TGTGCCAGCAGCTTACTTCCGGGGTCTGGAAACACCATATATTTT.

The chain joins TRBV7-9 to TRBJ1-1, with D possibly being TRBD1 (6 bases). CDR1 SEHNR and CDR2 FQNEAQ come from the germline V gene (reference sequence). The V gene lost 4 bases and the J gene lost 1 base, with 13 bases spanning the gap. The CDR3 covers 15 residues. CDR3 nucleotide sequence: TGTGCCAGCAGCTCGTATTCGGGACAGAACACTGAAGCTTTCTTT. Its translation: CASSSYSGQNTEAFF.